This TCR beta chain originates from a study of T cell responses to AZD1222 COVID-19 vaccine. On this clone itself: The antigen remains undetermined.

Study outcomes and limitations: Most donors were white British and more were female, and clonal diversity was possibly underestimated.

Trimming removed 6 bases at V and 4 bases at J, with 12 bases between. The CDR3 runs to 13 residues. Germline V CDR1 and CDR2: KGHSH, LQKENI. Only in-frame clones appear in the TCRdb table, and some are missing; sequencing was by immunoSEQ multiplex PCR. The table has some 150,000 clones, roughly 88% seen once. This clonotype was obtained from an adult in good health. This rearrangement joins TRBV18 to TRBJ1-1; a weak D match, TRBD1 (5 bases). The sequencing used peripheral blood, collected on day 0 of AZD1222 vaccination. The CDR3 coding sequence is TGTGCCAGCTCTCGACAGTCCGGCACTGAAGCTTTCTTT. As protein: CASSRQSGTEAFF.